This T cell receptor beta chain was documented in a study of blood T cell repertoires in COVID-19. Turning to the study itself: The cDNA or gDNA used as material had been derived from T cells, B-cell-depleted T cells, or PBMCs.

This CDR3 contains 16 residues. CDR1 and CDR2 from the germline V gene are SGHTS and YDEGEE. V was trimmed by 0 bases and J by 0 bases, leaving 10 bases between them. Authors' data handling: Estimation of nucleated cell counts relied on the amplification of reference gene primers. Repertoires were generated with immunoSEQ multiplex PCR, while TCRdb's copy carries only in-frame clones and drops some. V and J calls and clone size are those listed in that table; D and trimming were worked out from the DNA. The sample lists about 36,000 clones; 85% were seen once. This clone was seen more than once but under ten times.

This chain uses TRBV5-8 with TRBJ1-5; maybe TRBD1 (5 bases). The source is a human donor in a cohort sampled during active COVID-19. The material sequenced was peripheral blood. The CDR3 region is CASSLGLTGSNQPQHF. CDR3 in DNA: TGTGCCAGCAGCTTGGGTCTTACAGGTAGCAATCAGCCCCAGCATTTT.